This T cell receptor (beta chain) was found in a study of CD8+ T cells in alopecia areata. Study results and limitations: With patients, TCR sharing proved less clear than in mice, a difference possibly related to HLA. Scalp sample sequencing also detects resident alphabeta T cells of normal skin.

The authors extracted RNA and reverse transcribed it into cDNA as the sequencing template. The data were produced by immunoSEQ multiplex PCR, yet TCRdb's version contains in-frame clones alone and is incomplete. The data hold about 97,000 clones, with 41% observed a single time. Trimming cost V 10 bases and J 7 bases, with 14 bases left between them. This CDR3 has 12 residues. Germline CDR1 is MNHEY and CDR2 is SMNVEV (reference sequence). A remark on this clone: What it binds is not known.

The rearrangement uses TRBV27 and TRBJ1-5, with no clear D. The sequenced material came from CD4+ T cells sorted from blood. The receptor was isolated from a human donor with alopecia areata. The CDR3 here is CATSVRGQPQHF. The CDR3 DNA sequence: TGTGCCACCTCAGTTCGGGGACAGCCCCAGCATTTT.